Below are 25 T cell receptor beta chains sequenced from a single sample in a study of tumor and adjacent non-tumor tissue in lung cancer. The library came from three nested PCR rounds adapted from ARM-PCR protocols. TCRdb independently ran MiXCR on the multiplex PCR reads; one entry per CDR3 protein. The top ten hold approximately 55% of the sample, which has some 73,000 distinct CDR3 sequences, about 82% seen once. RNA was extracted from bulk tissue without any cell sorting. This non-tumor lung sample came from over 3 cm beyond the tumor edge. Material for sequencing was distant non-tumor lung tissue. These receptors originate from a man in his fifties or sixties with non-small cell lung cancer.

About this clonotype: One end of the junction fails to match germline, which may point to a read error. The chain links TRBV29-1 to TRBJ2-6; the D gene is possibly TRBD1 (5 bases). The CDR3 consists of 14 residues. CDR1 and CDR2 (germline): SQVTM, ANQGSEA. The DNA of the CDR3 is TGCAGCGTTGAGGGTATCTCTGGGGCCAACGGCCTGACTTTT. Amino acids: CSVEGISGANGLTF. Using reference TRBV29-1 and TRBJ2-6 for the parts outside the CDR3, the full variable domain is SAVISQKPSRDICQRGTSLTIQCQVDSQVTMMFWYRQQPGQSLTLIATANQGSEATYESGFVIDKFPISRPNLTFSTLTVSNMSPEDSSIYLCSVEGISGANGLTFGAGSRLTVL.

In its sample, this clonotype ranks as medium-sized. The CDR3 DNA reads TGCAGTGCTAGAGACCTCACGGCTCAAGATGCGTACGAGCAGTACTTC. This encodes CSARDLTAQDAYEQYF. This chain joins TRBV20-1 and TRBJ2-7, with unresolved D. The germline gives CDR1 DFQATT, CDR2 SNEGSKA (reference sequence). The CDR3 is 16 amino acids. V was cut by 0 bases and J by 4 bases, with 19 bases left in between.

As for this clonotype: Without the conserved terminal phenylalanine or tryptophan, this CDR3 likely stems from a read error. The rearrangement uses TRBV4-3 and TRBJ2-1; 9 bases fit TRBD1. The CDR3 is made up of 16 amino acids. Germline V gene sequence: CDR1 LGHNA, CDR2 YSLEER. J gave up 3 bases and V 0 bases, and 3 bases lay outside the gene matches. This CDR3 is CASSQELTGGYNEQFL. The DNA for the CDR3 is TGCGCCAGCAGCCAAGAGCTGACAGGGGGCTACAATGAGCAGTTCCTC.

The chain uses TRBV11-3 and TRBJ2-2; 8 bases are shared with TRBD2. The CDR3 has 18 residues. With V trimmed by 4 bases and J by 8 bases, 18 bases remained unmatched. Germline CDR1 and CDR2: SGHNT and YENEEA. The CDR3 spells CASSSRRAGEYRAGELFF. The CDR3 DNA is TGTGCCAGCAGCTCCCGGAGAGCGGGAGAATACAGAGCAGGGGAGCTGTTTTTT.

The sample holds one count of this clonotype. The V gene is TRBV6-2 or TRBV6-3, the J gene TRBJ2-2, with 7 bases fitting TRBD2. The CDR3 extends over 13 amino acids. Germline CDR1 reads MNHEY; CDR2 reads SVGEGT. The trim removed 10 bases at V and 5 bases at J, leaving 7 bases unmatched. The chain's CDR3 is CANTAGNTGELFF. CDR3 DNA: TGTGCCAACACAGCGGGAAATACCGGGGAGCTGTTTTTT.

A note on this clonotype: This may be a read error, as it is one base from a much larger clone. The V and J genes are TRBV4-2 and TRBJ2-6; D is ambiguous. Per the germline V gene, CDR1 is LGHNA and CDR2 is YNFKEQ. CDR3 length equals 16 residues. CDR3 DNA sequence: TGTGCCAGCAGCCAAGATGGCTACTCTGGGGTCAACGTCCTGACTTTC. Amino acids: CASSQDGYSGVNVLTF.

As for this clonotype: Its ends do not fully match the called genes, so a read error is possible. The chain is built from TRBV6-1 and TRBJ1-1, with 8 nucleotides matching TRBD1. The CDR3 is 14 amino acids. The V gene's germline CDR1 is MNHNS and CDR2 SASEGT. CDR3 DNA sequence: TGTGCAAGCAGTGGAGACAGGGGCGACACTGAAGGTTTCTTT. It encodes CASSGDRGDTEGFF.

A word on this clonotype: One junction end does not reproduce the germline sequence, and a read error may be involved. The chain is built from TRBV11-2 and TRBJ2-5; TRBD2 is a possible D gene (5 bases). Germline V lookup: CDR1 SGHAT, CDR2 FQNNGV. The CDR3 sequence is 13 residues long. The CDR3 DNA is TGTGCCAGTAGCTTTACACGGGAAGAGACCCGGTACTTC. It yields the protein CASSFTREETRYF.

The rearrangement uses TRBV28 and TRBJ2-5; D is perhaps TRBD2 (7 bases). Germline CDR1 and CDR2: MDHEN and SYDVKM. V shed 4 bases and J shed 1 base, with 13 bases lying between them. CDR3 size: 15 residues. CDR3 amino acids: CASSSRGGSQETQYF. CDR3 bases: TGTGCCAGCAGTTCAAGGGGGGGAAGCCAAGAGACCCAGTACTTC.

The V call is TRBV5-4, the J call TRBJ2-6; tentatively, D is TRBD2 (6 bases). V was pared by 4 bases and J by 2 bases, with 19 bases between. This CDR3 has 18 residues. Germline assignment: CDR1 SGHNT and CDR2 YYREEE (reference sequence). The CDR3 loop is CASSPGAGPPPGANVLTF. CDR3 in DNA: TGTGCCAGCAGCCCTGGTGCGGGGCCTCCCCCTGGGGCCAACGTCCTGACTTTC.

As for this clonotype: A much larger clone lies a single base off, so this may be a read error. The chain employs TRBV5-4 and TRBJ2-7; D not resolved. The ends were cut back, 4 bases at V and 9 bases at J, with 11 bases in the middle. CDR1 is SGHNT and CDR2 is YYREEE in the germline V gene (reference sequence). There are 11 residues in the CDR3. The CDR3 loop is CASSIGLVQYF. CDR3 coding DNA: TGTGCCAGCAGCATTGGTTTGGTGCAGTACTTC.

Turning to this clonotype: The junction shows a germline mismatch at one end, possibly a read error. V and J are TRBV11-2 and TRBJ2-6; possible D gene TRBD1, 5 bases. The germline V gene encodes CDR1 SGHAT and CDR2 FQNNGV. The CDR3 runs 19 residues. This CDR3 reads CASSIVPKHRPSGANVLTF. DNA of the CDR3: TGTGCTAGCAGCATAGTTCCAAAGCACAGGCCCTCTGGGGCCAACGTCCTGACTTTC.

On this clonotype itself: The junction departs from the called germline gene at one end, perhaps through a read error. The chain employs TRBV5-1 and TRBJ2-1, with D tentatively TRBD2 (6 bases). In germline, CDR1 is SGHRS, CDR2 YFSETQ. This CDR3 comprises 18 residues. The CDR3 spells CTSSFGLGDFSSYNEQFF. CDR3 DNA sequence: TGCACCAGCAGCTTCGGGCTAGGGGACTTCAGCTCCTACAATGAGCAGTTCTTC. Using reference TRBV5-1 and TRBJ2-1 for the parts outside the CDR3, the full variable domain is KAGVTQTPRYLIKTRGQQVTLSCSPISGHRSVSWYQQTPGQGLQFLFEYFSETQRNKGNFPGRFSGRQFSNSRSEMNVSTLELGDSALYLCTSSFGLGDFSSYNEQFFGPGTRLTVL.

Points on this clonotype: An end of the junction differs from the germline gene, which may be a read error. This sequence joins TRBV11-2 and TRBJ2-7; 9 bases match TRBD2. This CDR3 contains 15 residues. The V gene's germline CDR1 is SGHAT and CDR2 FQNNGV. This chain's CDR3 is CVSSLTTSGSYEQYF. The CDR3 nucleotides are TGTGTCAGCAGCTTAACGACTAGCGGATCTTACGAGCAATACTTC.

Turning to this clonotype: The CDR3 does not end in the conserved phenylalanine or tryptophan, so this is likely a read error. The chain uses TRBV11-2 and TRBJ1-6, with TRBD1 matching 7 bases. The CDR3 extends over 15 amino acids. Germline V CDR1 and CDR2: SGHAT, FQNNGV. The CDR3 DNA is TGTGCCAGCAGTTTAGGAGGGGACAGTAATTCACCCCTCCACATT. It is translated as CASSLGGDSNSPLHI.

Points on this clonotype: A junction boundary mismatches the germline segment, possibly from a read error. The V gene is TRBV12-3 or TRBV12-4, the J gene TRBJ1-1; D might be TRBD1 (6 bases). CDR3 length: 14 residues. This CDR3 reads CAISWQGMNFEAFF. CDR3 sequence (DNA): TGTGCCATCAGTTGGCAGGGGATGAACTTTGAAGCTTTCTTT.

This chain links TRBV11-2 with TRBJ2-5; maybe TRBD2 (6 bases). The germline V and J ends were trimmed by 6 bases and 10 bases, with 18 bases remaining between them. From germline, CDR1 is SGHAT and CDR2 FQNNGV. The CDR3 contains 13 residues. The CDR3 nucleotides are TGTGCCAGCAGTTCTACGGGGGAAGGGATCCAGTACTTC. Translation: CASSSTGEGIQYF.

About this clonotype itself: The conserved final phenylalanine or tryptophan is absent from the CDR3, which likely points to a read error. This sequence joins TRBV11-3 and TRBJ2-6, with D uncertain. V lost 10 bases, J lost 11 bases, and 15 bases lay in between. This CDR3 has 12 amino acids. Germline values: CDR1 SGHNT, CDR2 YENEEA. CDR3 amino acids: CAIGSGADVLTS. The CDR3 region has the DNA TGTGCCATTGGGTCTGGAGCCGACGTCCTGACTTCC.

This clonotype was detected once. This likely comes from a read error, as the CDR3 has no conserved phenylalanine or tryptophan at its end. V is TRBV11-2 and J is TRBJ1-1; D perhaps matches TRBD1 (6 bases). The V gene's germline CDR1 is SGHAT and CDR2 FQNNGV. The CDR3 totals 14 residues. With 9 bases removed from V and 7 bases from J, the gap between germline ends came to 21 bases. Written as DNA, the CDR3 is TGTGCCAGTAGATTAGTCGGGAGGGACATTGAAGCTTTCTCT. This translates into CASRLVGRDIEAFS.

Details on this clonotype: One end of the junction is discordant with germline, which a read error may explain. CDR3 sequence (DNA): TGTTCCAGCAGTTGGCAGGATACTAATGAAAAACTGTTTTTC. It specifies CSSSWQDTNEKLFF. The rearrangement uses TRBV6-1 and TRBJ1-4; D is ambiguous. Germline V gene data show CDR1 as MNHNS and CDR2 as SASEGT. The CDR3 extends over 14 amino acids.

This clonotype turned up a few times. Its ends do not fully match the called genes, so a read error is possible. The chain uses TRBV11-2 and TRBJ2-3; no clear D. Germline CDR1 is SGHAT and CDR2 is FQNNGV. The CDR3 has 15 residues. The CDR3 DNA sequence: TGTACCAGCAGCTTCGGGTTAAAGGGCACAGATACGCAGTATTTT. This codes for CTSSFGLKGTDTQYF.

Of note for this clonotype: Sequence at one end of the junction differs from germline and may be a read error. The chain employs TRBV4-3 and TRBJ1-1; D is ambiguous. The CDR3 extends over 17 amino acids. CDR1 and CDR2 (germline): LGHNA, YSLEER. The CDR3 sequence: CASSQDVPGSPGTEAFF. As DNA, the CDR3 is TGCGCCAGTAGCCAAGATGTTCCGGGCAGTCCGGGCACTGAAGCTTTCTTT.

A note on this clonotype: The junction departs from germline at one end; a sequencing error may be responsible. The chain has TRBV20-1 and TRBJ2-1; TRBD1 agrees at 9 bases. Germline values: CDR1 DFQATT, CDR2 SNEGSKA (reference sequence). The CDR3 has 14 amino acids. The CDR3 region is CSGILDRGNNEQFF. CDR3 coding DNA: TGTAGTGGTATCCTGGACAGGGGAAACAATGAGCAGTTCTTC.

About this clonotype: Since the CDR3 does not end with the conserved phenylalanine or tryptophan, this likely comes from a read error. The CDR3 DNA reads as TGTGCCAGCACCCAAGTCGGACAGCTTGAGAACACTCAAGCTTTCTCT. This translates into CASTQVGQLENTQAFS. The rearrangement joins TRBV4-2 to TRBJ1-1, with TRBD1 as a possible D gene (6 bases). The CDR3 covers 16 residues. The V gene's germline CDR1 is LGHNA and CDR2 YNFKEQ.

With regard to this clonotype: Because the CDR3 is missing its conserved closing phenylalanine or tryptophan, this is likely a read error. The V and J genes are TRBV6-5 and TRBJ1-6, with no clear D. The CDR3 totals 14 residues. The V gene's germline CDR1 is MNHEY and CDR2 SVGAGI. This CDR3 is CASSYSPGEKALHI. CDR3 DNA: TGTGCGAGCAGTTACTCCCCCGGAGAGAAGGCCCTCCACATT.